Listed below are T cell receptor beta chains from one sample, sequenced in a study of T-cell reconstitution after alpha-beta-depleted transplantation in children. TCRdb redid the calling of the PCR reads with MiXCR, one entry per CDR3 protein. This table has approximately 250,000 distinct CDR3 sequences, over 20% appearing once. The source material was PBMCs, sampled before TCRalphabeta/CD19-depleted stem cell transplant. The receptors were gathered from a girl aged 2 to 10 with Fanconi anemia, due to receive a stem cell transplant. Each CDR3 is given with its conserved first and last residue. D genes are given only for firm matches. Clone sizes are given selectively: once, few, many, or a class where the clone is expanded.

d_call j_call v_call clone_size cdr3_nt cdr3_aa
. TRBJ2-2 TRBV24-1 many TGTGCCACCAGCCACAGGGTCGGAACCGGGGAGCTGTTTTTT CATSHRVGTGELFF
TRBD2 TRBJ2-1 TRBV2 once TGTGCCAGCCTAGCGGGGGGCATCAATGAGCAGTTCTTC CASLAGGINEQFF
. TRBJ1-5 TRBV20-1 many TGCAGTGCGGGGGACGGACGGCGGAATCAGCCCCAGCATTTT CSAGDGRRNQPQHF
. TRBJ2-7 TRBV4-2 many TGTGCCAGCAGCCAGGGAAAATACGAGCAGTACTTC CASSQGKYEQYF
TRBD2 TRBJ2-1 TRBV5-1 many TGCGCCAGCAGCCCTGGGGCTAGCGGGAGTCACAATAATGAGCAGTTCTTC CASSPGASGSHNNEQFF
. TRBJ2-3 TRBV3-1 few TGTGCCAGCAGCCAGGGGCGAGCGGATACGCAGTATTTT CASSQGRADTQYF
. TRBJ1-2 TRBV7-2 . TGTGCCAGCAGCTGGAGCATTAACTATGGCTACACCTTC CASSWSINYGYTF
. TRBJ1-5 TRBV29-1 many TGCAGCGTGCTACAGGGTAGCAATCAGCCCCAGCATTTT CSVLQGSNQPQHF
. TRBJ2-2 TRBV7-2 many TGTGCCAGCAGCTCCGGTCGGGGGGGGGAGCTGTTTTTT CASSSGRGGELFF
TRBD1 TRBJ2-2 TRBV13 few TGTGCCAGCACATCCAACCCTACAGGGGGCACCGGGGAGCTGTTTTTT CASTSNPTGGTGELFF
TRBD1 TRBJ1-6 TRBV7-2 . TGTGCCAGCAGCTTAGTGGTAGGGACAGTTAGCTCACCCCTCCACTTT CASSLVVGTVSSPLHF
. TRBJ1-2 TRBV4-2 . TGTGCCAGCAGCCAAGATGGAGGCTATGGCTACACCTTC CASSQDGGYGYTF
. TRBJ2-2 TRBV6-5 few TGTGCCAGCAGTTACATCCGTACGGGGAACGGGGAGCTGTTTTTT CASSYIRTGNGELFF
TRBD2 TRBJ2-1 TRBV20-1 many TGCAGGGCTAGCGGGTCCTACAATGAGCAGTTCTTC CRASGSYNEQFF
TRBD2 TRBJ2-7 TRBV20-1 many TGCAGTGCTAGACATTTAGGGACTAGCGGCCCCTACGAGCAGTACTTC CSARHLGTSGPYEQYF
. TRBJ1-2 TRBV29-1 . TGCAGCGTTTTAACTAATATGGGGTTATATGGCTACACCTTC CSVLTNMGLYGYTF
TRBD2 TRBJ2-4 TRBV20-1 many TGCAGTGCTGTTAGCGGGAGAGGGGCCAAAAACATTCAGTACTTC CSAVSGRGAKNIQYF
. TRBJ2-7 TRBV5-1 many TGCGCCAGCAGCGTGGACCTAGCAAGGCCCTACGAGCAGTACTTC CASSVDLARPYEQYF
TRBD2 TRBJ2-3 TRBV20-1 . TGCAGTGTACTAGCGGGAGCTAGCACAGATACGCAGTATTTT CSVLAGASTDTQYF
. TRBJ2-1 TRBV12-3/TRBV12-4 many TGTGCCAGCAGTTTTGAGTACGGCAATGAGCAGTTCTTC CASSFEYGNEQFF
. TRBJ2-7 TRBV5-1 . TGCGCCAGCAGCGGGGGGCAAATGTACGAGCAGTACTTC CASSGGQMYEQYF
. TRBJ2-1 TRBV25-1 . TGTGCCAGCAGTGCCTCCCATACTAGTGTCAATGAGCAGTTCTTC CASSASHTSVNEQFF
TRBD1 TRBJ2-5 TRBV20-1 few TGCAGTGCTAGAAGGGACAGGGGTCAGGAGACCCAGTACTTC CSARRDRGQETQYF
. TRBJ2-1 TRBV14 . TGTGCCAGCAGCTACAGACTAGGAAGACGAAATGAGCAGTTCTTC CASSYRLGRRNEQFF
. TRBJ2-2 TRBV29-1 . TGCAGCGTTGACTGGAACACCGGGGAGCTGTTTTTT CSVDWNTGELFF
. TRBJ2-7 TRBV6-5 . TGTGCCAGCAGTTACTCGGCAGGGGGAGGCGAGCAGTACTTC CASSYSAGGGEQYF
TRBD2 TRBJ2-1 TRBV6-4 many TGTGCCAGCAGTGACTCGACTAGCGGGAGCAATGAGCAGTTCTTC CASSDSTSGSNEQFF
. TRBJ2-3 TRBV11-2 . TGTGCCAGCAGTTCGGTTATGGGGGCGACAGATACGCAGTATTTT CASSSVMGATDTQYF
. TRBJ1-4 TRBV29-1 few TGCAGCGTTCTGGCAACAGCAACTAATGAAAAACTGTTTTTT CSVLATATNEKLFF
TRBD2 TRBJ2-3 TRBV7-2 many TGTGCCAGCAGCGCCACTAGCGGCCCTAGCACAGATACGCAGTATTTT CASSATSGPSTDTQYF
TRBD2 TRBJ2-1 TRBV19 many TGTGCCAGTAGTCCCCTTACCACTAGCGCGAATGAGCAGTTCTTC CASSPLTTSANEQFF
. TRBJ2-7 TRBV9 few TGTGCCAGCAGCGGGGGGAACCTCTACGAGCAGTACTTC CASSGGNLYEQYF
. TRBJ2-7 TRBV29-1 few TGCAGCGTTGATACGGGGGGCCAATACGAGCAGTACTTC CSVDTGGQYEQYF
. TRBJ2-5 TRBV11-2 . TGTGCCAGCAGCCATGGGACGATCCAAGAGACCCAGTACTTC CASSHGTIQETQYF
. TRBJ2-7 TRBV25-1 many TGTGCCAGCAGTGCCGTGGAGGGTACCTACGAGCAGTACTTC CASSAVEGTYEQYF
. TRBJ2-5 TRBV6-5 many TGTGCCAGCAGTTATGCGGAAGGGCGACAAGAGACCCAGTACTTC CASSYAEGRQETQYF
TRBD2 TRBJ2-3 TRBV18 . TGTGCCAGCTCAAGTCGGACTAGCGGGTTTAGCACAGATACGCAGTATTTT CASSSRTSGFSTDTQYF
TRBD2 TRBJ2-1 TRBV29-1 few TGCAGCGCTGCTAGCGGCTCCTACAATGAGCAGTTCTTC CSAASGSYNEQFF
. TRBJ2-7 TRBV10-3 . TGTGCCATCAGTGCAGCGGGACAGTCCTACGAGCAGTACTTC CAISAAGQSYEQYF
TRBD2 TRBJ2-3 TRBV20-1 many TGCAGTGCAACACTAGCGGGGGGCACAGATACGCAGTATTTT CSATLAGGTDTQYF
. TRBJ2-3 TRBV20-1 many TGCAGTGCTAGAGTTAACGGGATCACAGATACGCAGTATTTT CSARVNGITDTQYF
. TRBJ2-3 TRBV12-3/TRBV12-4 many TGTGCCAGCAGTCTGGCTTGGTTTGGCACAGATACGCAGTATTTT CASSLAWFGTDTQYF
. TRBJ2-7 TRBV29-1 many TGCAGCGTTCGGGGGGCGAACTCCTACGAGCAGTACTTC CSVRGANSYEQYF
TRBD1 TRBJ2-7 TRBV29-1 few TGCAGCGTTCCACGGACAGGGGGCTACGAGCAGTACTTC CSVPRTGGYEQYF
. TRBJ1-1 TRBV20-1 . TGCAGGTCGGACGGAAACACTGAAGCTTTCTTT CRSDGNTEAFF
TRBD2 TRBJ2-1 TRBV7-2 . TGTGCCAGCAGCTTACTCATCTCGCGGGGGGGCATGTATGAGCAGTTCTTC CASSLLISRGGMYEQFF
TRBD1 TRBJ2-7 TRBV20-1 . TGCAGTGCTGCTAGAGGGGGCAGGTTCGAGCAGTACTTC CSAARGGRFEQYF
. TRBJ2-3 TRBV20-1 many TGCAGTGCTAGGTCACAACCCACAGATACGCAGTATTTT CSARSQPTDTQYF
TRBD2 TRBJ2-2 TRBV27 many TGTGCCAGCAGGATAGCGGGAGGTGCCGGGGAGCTGTTTTTT CASRIAGGAGELFF
TRBD2 TRBJ2-1 TRBV11-1 . TGTGCCAGCAGCTCGTTTAGCTTTTCCGGGACTAGCGGGAGAGGCAATGAGCAGTTCTTC CASSSFSFSGTSGRGNEQFF
TRBD1 TRBJ2-1 TRBV29-1 . TGCAGCGTTGAATTTAGGGGGCACAGAGGCTCCTACAATGAGCAGTTCTTC CSVEFRGHRGSYNEQFF
TRBD2 TRBJ2-3 TRBV5-1 few TGCGCCAGCAGCTTGTACCTAGCGGGGGCCCTCACAGATACGCAGTATTTT CASSLYLAGALTDTQYF
. TRBJ2-5 TRBV6-5 many TGTGCCAGCAGTTACGGGGGGTCCTGGGAGACCCAGTACTTC CASSYGGSWETQYF